Listed here are 2 T cell receptor beta chains from one sample, sequenced in a study of blood T cells in healthy people across ages. Using a J-beta primer mix together with a sample-barcoded 5' primer, a second PCR was run for roughly 6 to 12 cycles. TCRdb processed the 5' RACE reads anew with MiXCR; each CDR3 protein has one entry. The top ten hold roughly 18% of the sample, which has around 620,000 distinct CDR3 sequences, 27% seen once. The sequenced material came from blood. The source of these receptors is a woman between 65 and 79 years old in good health.

In its sample, this clonotype was seen a few times. The rearrangement links TRBV3-1 to TRBJ1-4; the D gene is possibly TRBD1 (6 bases). CDR3 length equals 11 residues. Germline CDR1 LGHDT, CDR2 YNNKEL (reference sequence). Trimming shortened V by 8 bases and J by 8 bases, and 9 bases separated the two germline ends. The CDR3 loop is CASQGGEKLFF. The CDR3 bases are TGTGCCAGCCAAGGGGGAGAAAAACTGTTTTTT.

The gene calls are TRBV20-1 and TRBJ2-5; the match to TRBD2 covers 7 bases. Germline values: CDR1 DFQATT, CDR2 SNEGSKA (reference sequence). This CDR3 comprises 14 residues. The CDR3 reads CMGALGRGQETQYF. The CDR3 nucleotides read TGCATGGGCGCCCTGGGGCGGGGGCAAGAGACCCAGTACTTC.